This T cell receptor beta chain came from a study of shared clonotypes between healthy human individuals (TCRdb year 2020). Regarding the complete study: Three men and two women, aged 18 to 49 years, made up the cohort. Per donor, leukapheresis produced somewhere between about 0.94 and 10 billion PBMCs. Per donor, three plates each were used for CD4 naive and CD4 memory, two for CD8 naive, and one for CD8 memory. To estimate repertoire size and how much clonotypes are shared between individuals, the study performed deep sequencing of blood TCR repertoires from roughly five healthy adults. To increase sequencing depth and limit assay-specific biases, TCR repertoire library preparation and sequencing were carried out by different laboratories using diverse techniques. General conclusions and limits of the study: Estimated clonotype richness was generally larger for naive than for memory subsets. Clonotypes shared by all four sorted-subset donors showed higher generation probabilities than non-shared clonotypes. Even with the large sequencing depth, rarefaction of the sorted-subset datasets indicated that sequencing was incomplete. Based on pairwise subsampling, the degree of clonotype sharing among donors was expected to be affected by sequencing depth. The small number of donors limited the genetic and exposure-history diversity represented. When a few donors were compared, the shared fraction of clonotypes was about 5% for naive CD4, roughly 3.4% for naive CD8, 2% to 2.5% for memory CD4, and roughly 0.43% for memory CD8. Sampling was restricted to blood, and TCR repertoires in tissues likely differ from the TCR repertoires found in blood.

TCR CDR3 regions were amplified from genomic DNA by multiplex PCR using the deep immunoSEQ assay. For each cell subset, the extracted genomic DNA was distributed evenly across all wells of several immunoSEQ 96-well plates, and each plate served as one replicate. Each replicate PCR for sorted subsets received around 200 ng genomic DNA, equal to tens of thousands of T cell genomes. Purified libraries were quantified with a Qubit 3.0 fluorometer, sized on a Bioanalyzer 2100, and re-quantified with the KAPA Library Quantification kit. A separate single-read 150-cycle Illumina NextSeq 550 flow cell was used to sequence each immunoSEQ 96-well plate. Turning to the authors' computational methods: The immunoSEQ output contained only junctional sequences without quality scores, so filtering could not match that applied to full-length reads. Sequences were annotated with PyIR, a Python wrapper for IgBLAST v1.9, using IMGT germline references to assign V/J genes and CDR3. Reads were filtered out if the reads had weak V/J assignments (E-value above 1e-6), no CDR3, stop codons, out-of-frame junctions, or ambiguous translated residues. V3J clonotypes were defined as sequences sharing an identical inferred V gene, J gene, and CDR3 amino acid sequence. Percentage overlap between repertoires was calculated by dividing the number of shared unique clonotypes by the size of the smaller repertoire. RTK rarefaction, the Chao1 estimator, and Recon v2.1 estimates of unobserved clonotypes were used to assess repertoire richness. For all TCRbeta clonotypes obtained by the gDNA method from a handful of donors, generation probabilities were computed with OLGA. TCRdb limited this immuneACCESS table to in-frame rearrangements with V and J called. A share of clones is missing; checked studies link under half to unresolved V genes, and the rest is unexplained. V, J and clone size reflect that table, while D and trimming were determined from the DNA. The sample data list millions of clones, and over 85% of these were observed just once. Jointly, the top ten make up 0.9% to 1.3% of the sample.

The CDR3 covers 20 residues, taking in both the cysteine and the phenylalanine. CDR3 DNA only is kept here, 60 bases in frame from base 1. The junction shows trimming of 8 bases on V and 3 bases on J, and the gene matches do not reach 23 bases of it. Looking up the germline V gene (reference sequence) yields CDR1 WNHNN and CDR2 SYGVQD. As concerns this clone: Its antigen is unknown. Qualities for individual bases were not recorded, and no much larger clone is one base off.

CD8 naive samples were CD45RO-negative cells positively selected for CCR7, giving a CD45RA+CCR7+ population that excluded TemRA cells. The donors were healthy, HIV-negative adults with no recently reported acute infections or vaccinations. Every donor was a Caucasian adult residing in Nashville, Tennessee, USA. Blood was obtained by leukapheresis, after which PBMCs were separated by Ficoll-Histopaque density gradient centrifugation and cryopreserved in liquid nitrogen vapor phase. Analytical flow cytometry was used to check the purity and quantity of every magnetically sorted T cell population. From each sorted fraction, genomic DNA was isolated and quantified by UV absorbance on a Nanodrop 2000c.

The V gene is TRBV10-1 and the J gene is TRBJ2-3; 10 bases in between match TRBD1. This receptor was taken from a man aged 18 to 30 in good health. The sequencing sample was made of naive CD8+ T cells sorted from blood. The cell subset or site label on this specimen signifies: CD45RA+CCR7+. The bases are TGCGCCAGCCCGACAGGGGGCGCGAACTATATATGTACGGGGACAGATACGCAGTATTTT. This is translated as CASPTGGANYICTGTDTQYF.